Presented here are 26 T cell receptor beta chains from one specimen sequenced in a study of T cells in Graves' hyperthyroidism and ophthalmopathy. Authors of the study amplified TCR beta CDR3 regions from RNA transcripts. In the first-round RT-PCR of the TCR CDR3, the HTBI primer set was used. TCRdb independently ran MiXCR on the multiplex PCR reads; one entry per CDR3 protein. The sample has about 420,000 distinct CDR3 sequences, roughly 14% seen once. Sequencing input: blood. These receptors were obtained from a woman aged 18-30 years with Graves' hyperthyroidism.

A few counts support this clonotype. The genes are TRBV20-1 and TRBJ1-2, with 7 bases aligning to TRBD1. The V gene's germline CDR1 is DFQATT and CDR2 SNEGSKA (reference sequence). The CDR3 has 11 residues. J gave up 8 bases and V 7 bases, and 7 bases lay outside the gene matches. The chain's CDR3 is CSGGQGVGYTF. In DNA form, the CDR3 reads TGCAGTGGAGGCCAGGGGGTCGGCTACACCTTC.

This clonotype was observed at least ten times. The chain uses TRBV5-1 and TRBJ2-7; D may be TRBD2 (6 bases). The CDR3 is 14 residues long. Germline values: CDR1 SGHRS, CDR2 YFSETQ. The germline V and J ends were trimmed by 2 bases and 4 bases, with 13 bases remaining between them. The CDR3 bases are TGCGCCAGCAGCTTTGGGGTGGCGGGGTACGAGCAGTACTTC. It yields the protein CASSFGVAGYEQYF. The full variable domain, its missing parts supplied by reference TRBV5-1 and TRBJ2-7, is KAGVTQTPRYLIKTRGQQVTLSCSPISGHRSVSWYQQTPGQGLQFLFEYFSETQRNKGNFPGRFSGRQFSNSRSEMNVSTLELGDSALYLCASSFGVAGYEQYFGPGTRLTVT.

This clonotype was counted many times. The chain employs TRBV6-1 and TRBJ1-5, with D unclear. Germline V gene lookup returns CDR1 MNHNS and CDR2 SASEGT. V was pared by 6 bases and J by 3 bases, with 6 bases between. The CDR3 totals 12 residues. The CDR3 is CASSASNQPQHF. In nucleotides, the CDR3 is TGTGCCAGCAGCGCGTCCAATCAGCCCCAGCATTTT.

V usage is TRBV15 and J usage is TRBJ1-4; no clear D gene. CDR1 LNHNV and CDR2 YYDKDF come from the germline V gene (reference sequence). The CDR3 length is 13 residues. V was clipped by 5 bases and J by 4 bases, with 8 bases between them. In nucleotides, the CDR3 is TGTGCCACCAGCTTCCGCTTTAATGAAAAACTGTTTTTT. The encoded protein is CATSFRFNEKLFF.

This clonotype was seen repeatedly, ten times or more. V is TRBV20-1 and J is TRBJ2-7; no firm D call. This CDR3 is built from 13 residues. Germline values: CDR1 DFQATT, CDR2 SNEGSKA (reference sequence). V lost 6 bases and J lost 0, with 12 bases in between. In DNA, the CDR3 is TGCAGTGCCGCCGGCGGCCCCTCCTACGAGCAGTACTTC. Encoded protein: CSAAGGPSYEQYF.

Turning to this clonotype: A read error is possible here, since a much larger clone lies one base away. The chain combines TRBV2 with TRBJ2-7; 7 positions agree with TRBD1. Germline CDR1 is SNHLY and CDR2 is FYNNEI. V lost 7 bases to trimming and J lost 8 bases; unmatched junction nucleotides: 29. The CDR3 sequence is 19 residues long. CDR3 sequence reads: CASNGWWTGDLRGLGKQYF. DNA of the CDR3: TGTGCCAGCAACGGATGGTGGACAGGAGACTTACGAGGGTTGGGGAAGCAGTACTTC.

This clonotype has at least ten counts. The chain employs TRBV2 and TRBJ2-5, with 7 bases lining up with TRBD1. V lost 3 bases, J lost 5 bases, and 9 bases stayed unmatched. In germline, CDR1 is SNHLY, CDR2 FYNNEI. The CDR3 runs to 15 residues. CDR3 residues: CASSEDRTQVETQYF. The CDR3 DNA is TGTGCCAGCAGTGAGGACAGGACCCAGGTGGAGACCCAGTACTTC.

In its sample, this clonotype was seen many times. For the CDR3, the DNA is TGTGCCAGCAGTTTAGGAGGGGTCAATCAGCCCCAGCATTTT. This codes for CASSLGGVNQPQHF. V gene TRBV12-3 or TRBV12-4 combines with J gene TRBJ1-5, with a weak D call TRBD1 (5 bases). V lost 1 base to trimming and J lost 3 bases, with 7 bases between them. This CDR3 spans 14 amino acids.

The chain carries TRBV11-2 and TRBJ1-2, with D possibly matching TRBD1 (5 bases). The CDR3 has 14 residues. The V and J ends lost 5 bases and 7 bases respectively, with 17 bases between them. Per the germline V gene, CDR1 is SGHAT and CDR2 is FQNNGV. CDR3 loop: CASSPSGPVSGYTF. CDR3 coding DNA: TGTGCCAGCAGCCCGTCGGGACCCGTTTCTGGCTACACCTTC.

V usage is TRBV5-1 and J usage is TRBJ2-7; tentatively, D is TRBD1 (5 bases). Trimming removed 3 bases from V and 2 bases from J, with 9 bases in between. This CDR3 contains 13 residues. Germline V gene sequence: CDR1 SGHRS, CDR2 YFSETQ. CDR3 sequence reads: CASSSDSTYEQYF. In DNA form, the CDR3 reads TGCGCCAGCAGCTCCGACAGCACCTACGAGCAGTACTTC.

This clonotype has a count of ten or more. This chain links TRBV2 with TRBJ2-5; TRBD2 matches 9 bases. The CDR3 runs to 14 residues. Germline CDR1 and CDR2: SNHLY and FYNNEI. V trimming: 6 bases; J trimming: 1 base; junction bases outside the gene matches: 3. The CDR3 is CASRMTSGQETQYF. CDR3 DNA sequence: TGTGCCAGCAGGATGACTAGCGGCCAAGAGACCCAGTACTTC.

The chain recombines TRBV12-3 or TRBV12-4 with TRBJ2-3; 8 bases fit TRBD2. This CDR3 has 16 amino acids. V shed 8 bases, J shed 0 bases, and the junction held 10 bases outside the gene matches. The CDR3 DNA reads as TGTGCCAGCTCACCACCGTCTAGCGGGAGCACAGATACGCAGTATTTT. The encoded protein is CASSPPSSGSTDTQYF.

This clonotype came up many times. This chain connects TRBV28 to TRBJ2-7, with D possibly matching TRBD2 (6 bases). With 8 bases removed from V and 5 bases from J, the gap between germline ends came to 10 bases. The V gene's germline CDR1 is MDHEN and CDR2 SYDVKM. The CDR3 sequence is 11 residues long. CDR3 loop: CASLAGHEQYF. The CDR3, as DNA: TGTGCCAGCCTCGCGGGGCACGAGCAGTACTTC.

This clonotype occurred many times. The rearrangement links TRBV2 to TRBJ1-4; 9 bases align to TRBD1. CDR3 size: 14 residues. Germline loops: CDR1 SNHLY, CDR2 FYNNEI. V was clipped by 7 bases and J by 8 bases; unmatched bases: 8. The CDR3 coding sequence is TGTGCCAGCATCACCGGGACAGGGAACGAAAAACTGTTTTTT. This sequence encodes CASITGTGNEKLFF.

This clonotype was counted at least ten times. This chain uses TRBV28 with TRBJ1-2; TRBD1 matches at 8 bases. V shed 0 bases and J 1 base; nucleotides not matched to a gene: 1. This CDR3 contains 15 residues. The germline V gene encodes CDR1 MDHEN and CDR2 SYDVKM. The CDR3 is CASSLWDRVNYGYTF. The DNA for the CDR3 is TGTGCCAGCAGTTTATGGGACAGGGTTAACTATGGCTACACCTTC.

This clonotype was counted between two and nine times. The chain couples TRBV20-1 to TRBJ2-3, with a possible D match to TRBD1 (5 bases). The CDR3 has 15 residues. Deletions cut 3 bases from V and 1 base from J, with 14 bases between. CDR1 and CDR2 (germline): DFQATT, SNEGSKA (reference sequence). The DNA for the CDR3 is TGCAGTGCTAGTCGGACACCCGGTCGCACAGATACGCAGTATTTT. This gives the protein CSASRTPGRTDTQYF.

The table lists this clonotype with a few counts. The rearrangement joins TRBV2 to TRBJ1-1; D ambiguous. Trimming took off 1 base at V and 0 bases at J, with 9 bases between the two ends. This CDR3 is built from 15 residues. In germline, CDR1 is SNHLY, CDR2 FYNNEI. The CDR3 DNA reads as TGTGCCAGCAGTGAAGAGTCCGCAGTGAACACTGAAGCTTTCTTT. This sequence encodes CASSEESAVNTEAFF.

This clonotype has at least ten counts. This chain joins TRBV7-9 and TRBJ2-7, with D perhaps matching TRBD1 (5 bases). This CDR3 is 13 amino acids long. The V gene's germline CDR1 is SEHNR and CDR2 FQNEAQ (reference sequence). The ends were cut back, 2 bases at V and 5 bases at J, with 10 bases in the middle. The CDR3 region has the DNA TGTGCCAGCAGCTTATCCGGCAGGGACGAGCAGTACTTC. This sequence encodes CASSLSGRDEQYF.

There are a few counts of this clonotype. The chain employs TRBV5-1 and TRBJ2-2; 13 nucleotides line up with TRBD2. With V trimmed by 4 bases and J by 1 base, 4 bases remained unmatched. There are 17 residues in the CDR3. Per germline, CDR1 SGHRS and CDR2 YFSETQ. Here the CDR3 reads CASSQTSGGKNTGELFF. The DNA for the CDR3 is TGCGCCAGCAGCCAGACTAGCGGGGGGAAGAACACCGGGGAGCTGTTTTTT.

CDR3 in amino acids: CASSLASGSLNEQFF. CDR3 sequence (DNA): TGTGCCAGCAGCTTAGCTAGCGGGAGTCTCAATGAGCAGTTCTTC. The chain employs TRBV7-3 and TRBJ2-1; 10 bases are shared with TRBD2. Trimming removed 2 bases from V and 6 bases from J; junction bases left unmatched: 4. The CDR3 loop spans 15 amino acids. The germline CDR1 and CDR2 sequences are SGHTA and FQGTGA.

This chain uses TRBV4-2 with TRBJ2-6; 8 bases are shared with TRBD2. Trimming at V came to 4 bases and at J to 0 bases, leaving 8 bases not matched to a gene. Looked up from germline, CDR1 is LGHNA and CDR2 is YNFKEQ. The CDR3 covers 18 residues. This CDR3 is CASSLEGLGSSGANVLTF. The CDR3 region has the DNA TGTGCCAGCAGCCTCGAGGGACTAGGAAGCTCTGGGGCCAACGTCCTGACTTTC.

The CDR3 reads CASSSGLAGGRDEQFF. The CDR3 DNA reads TGTGCCAGCAGTTCGGGACTAGCGGGGGGTAGGGATGAGCAGTTCTTC. The chain employs TRBV6-1 and TRBJ2-1, with TRBD2 matching over 15 bases. V lost 5 bases to trimming and J lost 8 bases; unmatched junction nucleotides: 7. The CDR3 sequence is 16 residues long. Germline loops: CDR1 MNHNS, CDR2 SASEGT.

The table lists this clonotype with many counts. The V and J genes are TRBV5-8 and TRBJ2-6; a weak D match, TRBD2 (5 bases). CDR1 is SGHTS, CDR2 YDEGEE, per germline. This CDR3 spans 18 amino acids. The V end was cut by 3 bases, the J end by 5 bases, with 21 bases between. The CDR3 nucleotides read TGTGCCAGCAGCTCAATGGCGGGTCGAGGAAGAAGGGCCAACGTCCTGACTTTC. It specifies CASSSMAGRGRRANVLTF. The variable domain in full, completed from reference TRBV5-8 and TRBJ2-6, reads EAGVTQSPTHLIKTRGQQATLRCSPISGHTSVYWYQQALGLGLQFLLWYDEGEERNRGNFPPRFSGRQFPNYSSELNVNALELEDSALYLCASSSMAGRGRRANVLTFGAGSRLTVL.

This clonotype was counted a few times. The V gene is TRBV9, the J gene TRBJ2-1; 7 nucleotides line up with TRBD2. The germline CDR1 and CDR2 sequences are SGDLS and YYNGEE. CDR3 length: 14 residues. V shed 9 bases and J 2 bases; nucleotides not matched to a gene: 8. The CDR3 nucleotides are TGTGCCACCTTCGGGACTACTCCCTACAATGAGCAGTTCTTC. Its protein is CATFGTTPYNEQFF.

This clonotype was observed a few times. This rearrangement joins TRBV4-1 to TRBJ2-3, with 8 bases identical to TRBD2. This CDR3 is 14 amino acids long. The germline V gene has CDR1 MGHRA and CDR2 YSYEKL. V trimming: 10 bases; J trimming: 1 base; junction bases outside the gene matches: 7. Here the CDR3 reads CATAPAGGTDTQYF. CDR3 nucleotides: TGCGCCACTGCCCCAGCGGGGGGCACAGATACGCAGTATTTT.

This clonotype was found many times. CDR3 region: CASSPRGQSNQPQHF. CDR3 DNA sequence: TGTGCCAGCTCACCAAGAGGACAGAGCAATCAGCCCCAGCATTTT. The rearrangement links TRBV18 to TRBJ1-5, with D possibly matching TRBD1 (6 bases). V lost 2 bases and J lost 1, with 9 bases in between. Germline CDR1 is KGHSH and CDR2 is LQKENI. The CDR3 totals 15 residues.